The entry that follows covers one T cell receptor (beta chain) sequence. The antigen is undetermined. The assay was immunoSEQ multiplex PCR, and TCRdb's table has in-frame clones only and misses some. The table has some 52,000 clones, 85% to 95% seen once; the top ten hold roughly 12%. Patients with autoimmune history or systemic immunosuppression were excluded. The data stem from a study of OX40 agonist ivuxolimab in advanced cancers. Turning to the study itself: Each patient was given ivuxolimab into a vein every 2 weeks, at 0.01 to 10 mg/kg.

V lost 4 bases, J lost 3 bases, and 7 bases stayed unmatched. The CDR3 has 16 residues. The V gene's germline CDR1 is SGDLS and CDR2 YYNGEE. Study-wide results and caveats: At 0.1 to 3.0 mg/kg, clonal expansion of CD4+ and CD8+ blood T cells had occurred by week 6.

The rearrangement uses TRBV9 and TRBJ2-3, with 11 positions matching TRBD2. The sample in question was CD4+ or CD8+ T cells sorted from blood, obtained in a trial of the OX40 agonist ivuxolimab. This clonotype originated in an adult with an advanced solid tumor such as melanoma, head and neck, liver or kidney cancer. In nucleotides, the CDR3 is TGTGCCAGCAGCCCACCGGCTAGCGGGAGGACAGATACGCAGTATTTT. Translating it yields CASSPPASGRTDTQYF.